Listed here are 9 T cell receptor beta chains from one sample, sequenced in a study of shared clonotypes between healthy human individuals. Measured with immunoSEQ multiplex PCR; TCRdb has only the in-frame clones, and not every one. The sample holds roughly 1,500,000 clones, around 98.5% seen once. The sequencing input was naive CD4+ T cells sorted from blood. Subset denoted: CD45RA+ positively selected. These receptors came from a man aged 25 to 40 in good health.

The rearrangement joins TRBV19 to TRBJ2-1; D possibly corresponds to TRBD1 (5 bases). V lost 3 bases and J lost 6, with 15 bases in between. This CDR3 has 15 residues. CDR1 is LNHDA, CDR2 SQIVND, per germline (reference sequence). The CDR3 DNA reads as TGTGCCAGTAGTATCAGGGCAGCCGTCGGCAATGAGCAGTTCTTC. Protein sequence: CASSIRAAVGNEQFF.

V and J are TRBV28 and TRBJ2-7; a possible D gene is TRBD1 (7 bases). V dropped 10 bases and J dropped 3 bases, with 19 bases sitting between them. The germline V gene encodes CDR1 MDHEN and CDR2 SYDVKM. The CDR3 spans 14 residues. The CDR3 bases are TGTGCCACAAAAAGACAGGGAGGATTCTACGAGCAGTACTTC. Translating it yields CATKRQGGFYEQYF.

The V gene is TRBV14, the J gene TRBJ2-1, with TRBD2 matching 11 bases. V was clipped by 4 bases and J by 4 bases; unmatched bases: 6. This CDR3 spans 16 amino acids. Germline CDR1 SGHDN, CDR2 FVKESK. The chain's CDR3 is CASSPLTSGAYNEQFF. CDR3 coding DNA: TGTGCCAGCAGCCCACTGACTAGCGGGGCTTACAATGAGCAGTTCTTC.

This clone was counted a single time. The chain uses TRBV18 and TRBJ2-3, with D possibly TRBD2 on 5 matching bases. There are 17 residues in the CDR3. CDR1 KGHSH and CDR2 LQKENI come from the germline V gene. Trimming removed 0 bases from V and 2 bases from J, with 15 bases in between. CDR3: CASSPPAPGYHTDTQYF. The CDR3 nucleotides are TGTGCCAGCTCACCACCGGCGCCGGGGTATCACACAGATACGCAGTATTTT.

The chain combines TRBV7-9 with TRBJ1-3, with 9 nucleotides matching TRBD1. V lost 6 bases, J lost 2 bases, and 8 bases stayed unmatched. The CDR3 covers 16 residues. The germline V gene has CDR1 SEHNR and CDR2 FQNEAQ (reference sequence). The chain's CDR3 is CASRAQDRGAGNTIYF. The CDR3 DNA follows: TGTGCCAGCAGAGCCCAGGACAGGGGAGCTGGAAACACCATATATTTT.

This chain links TRBV5-8 with TRBJ1-2; TRBD1 is a possible D gene (5 bases). Germline CDR1 reads SGHTS; CDR2 reads YDEGEE. With 4 bases removed from V and 0 bases from J, the gap between germline ends came to 16 bases. CDR3 length: 16 amino acids. CDR3 protein: CASSPRAVKANYGYTF. The CDR3, as DNA: TGTGCCAGCAGCCCCAGGGCAGTCAAAGCTAACTATGGCTACACCTTC.

The chain has TRBV27 and TRBJ1-1; D may be TRBD1 (6 bases). CDR1 and CDR2 from the germline V gene are MNHEY and SMNVEV (reference sequence). The ends were cut back, 5 bases at V and 1 base at J, with 14 bases in the middle. The CDR3 covers 15 residues. The CDR3: CASSPIQTGNTEAFF. The CDR3 nucleotides read TGTGCCAGCAGTCCCATACAGACAGGGAACACTGAAGCTTTCTTT.

V is TRBV29-1 and J is TRBJ1-1; TRBD1 matches 7 bases. Germline V gives CDR1 SQVTM, CDR2 ANQGSEA. The CDR3 is made up of 12 amino acids. With 4 bases clipped from V and 4 bases from J, the junction kept 3 bases outside the gene matches. This chain's CDR3 is CSVARGPTEAFF. DNA of the CDR3: TGCAGCGTTGCGAGGGGGCCCACTGAAGCTTTCTTT.

The chain recombines TRBV7-3 with TRBJ2-2, with D possibly matching TRBD2 (5 bases). Trimming took off 1 base at V and 4 bases at J, with 16 bases between the two ends. Germline-derived CDR1 and CDR2 are SGHTA and FQGTGA. The CDR3 loop spans 17 amino acids. CDR3: CASSLKALGLSTGELFF. The CDR3 DNA reads as TGTGCCAGCAGCTTAAAGGCCCTCGGACTGAGCACCGGGGAGCTGTTTTTT.